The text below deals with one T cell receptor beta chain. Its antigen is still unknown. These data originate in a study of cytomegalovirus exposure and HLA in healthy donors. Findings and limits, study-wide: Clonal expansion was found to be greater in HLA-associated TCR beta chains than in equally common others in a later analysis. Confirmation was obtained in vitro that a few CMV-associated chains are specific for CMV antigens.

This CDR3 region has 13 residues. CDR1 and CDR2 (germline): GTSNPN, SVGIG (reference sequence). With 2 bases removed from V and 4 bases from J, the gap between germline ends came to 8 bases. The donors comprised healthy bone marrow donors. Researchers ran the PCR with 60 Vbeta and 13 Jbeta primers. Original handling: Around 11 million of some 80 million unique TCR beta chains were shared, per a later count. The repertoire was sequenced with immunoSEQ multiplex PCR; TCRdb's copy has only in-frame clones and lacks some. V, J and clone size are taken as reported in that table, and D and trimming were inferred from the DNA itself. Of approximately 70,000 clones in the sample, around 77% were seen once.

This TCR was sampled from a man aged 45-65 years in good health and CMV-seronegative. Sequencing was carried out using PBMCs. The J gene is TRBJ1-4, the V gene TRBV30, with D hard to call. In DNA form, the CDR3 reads TGTGCCTGGAGTCTGTACATTAATGAAAAACTGTTTTTT. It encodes CAWSLYINEKLFF.